The T cell receptor beta chain described here comes from a study of blood T cells in healthy people across ages. PCR was performed a second time for 7 to 11 cycles using a sample-barcoded 5' primer and a J-beta primer mix. From the 5' RACE reads, TCRdb called clonotypes with MiXCR, one entry per CDR3 protein. The table lists 1.8 million or so distinct CDR3 sequences, about 39% of them singletons. The CDR3 sequence is 13 residues long. CDR1 and CDR2 (germline): DFQATT, SNEGSKA (reference sequence). The germline V and J ends were trimmed by 4 bases and 0 bases, with 9 bases remaining between them. This clonotype was observed a handful of times. The study isolated at least 6.5 million PBMCs from each sample.

The sequence was collected from a human donor in good health. The V and J genes are TRBV20-1 and TRBJ1-1; a possible D gene is TRBD1 (5 bases). Source material: blood. The DNA of the CDR3 is TGCAGTGCTAAGTCAGGGTTGAACACTGAAGCTTTCTTT. Its translation is CSAKSGLNTEAFF.